The next 15 T cell receptor beta chains were all read from a single sample in a study of metastatic and nonmetastatic thyroid tumors. Not a single patient had been given any form of treatment at any point before undergoing thyroid surgery. TCRdb re-called the PCR reads via MiXCR. This sample yields 15,000 to 20,000 clones, of which about an eighth are seen a single time; around 15% belongs to the top ten. Source material: tumor tissue. The receptors come from a female donor with papillary thyroid cancer or a benign thyroid nodule (not recorded which). Some clones in this sample may be carry-over from other donors' samples.

V usage is TRBV9 and J usage is TRBJ2-3, with D possibly matching TRBD1 (8 bases). Trimming left V 4 bases short and J 1 base short, with 16 bases between. This CDR3 region has 16 residues. The germline V gene encodes CDR1 SGDLS and CDR2 YYNGEE. The CDR3 nucleotides read TGTGCCAGCAGCCACAGGGGGGGCCTCGGCACAGATACGCAGTATTTT. Translation: CASSHRGGLGTDTQYF. The whole variable domain, filled in from reference TRBV9 and TRBJ2-3, reads DSGVTQTPKHLITATGQRVTLRCSPRSGDLSVYWYQQSLDQGLQFLIQYYNGEERAKGNILERFSAQQFPDLHSELNLSSLELGDSALYFCASSHRGGLGTDTQYFGPGTRLTVL.

This clone showed up many times. This rearrangement joins TRBV7-6 to TRBJ1-1; D might be TRBD1 (5 bases). The V end was cut by 5 bases, the J end by 3 bases, with 16 bases between. The CDR3 runs to 15 residues. Germline CDR1 and CDR2: SGHVS and FNYEAQ. The CDR3 sequence is CASSPWEGSDTEAFF. CDR3 DNA sequence: TGTGCCAGCAGCCCCTGGGAGGGGTCGGACACTGAAGCTTTCTTT.

This clone was detected many times. V gene TRBV30 combines with J gene TRBJ2-2; tentative D call: TRBD2 (6 bases). Germline-derived CDR1 and CDR2 are GTSNPN and SVGIG (reference sequence). Trimming left V 3 bases short and J 5 bases short, with 13 bases between. The CDR3 spans 14 residues. Here the CDR3 reads CAWRNGRGTGELFF. DNA for the CDR3: TGTGCCTGGAGGAACGGGAGAGGAACCGGGGAGCTGTTTTTT.

The V call is TRBV28, the J call TRBJ2-7; 9 bases agree with TRBD2. Losses at the gene ends were 5 bases for V and 2 bases for J; bases not matched to a gene: 10. CDR3 size: 16 residues. Germline-derived CDR1 and CDR2 are MDHEN and SYDVKM. The CDR3 here is CASSPAGGFEAYEQYF. In nucleotides, the CDR3 is TGTGCCAGCAGTCCCGCGGGGGGGTTCGAGGCCTACGAGCAGTACTTC.

This clone was seen at least ten times. The chain combines TRBV9 with TRBJ1-1; D gene ambiguous. Trimming stripped 2 bases from V and 1 base from J, with 6 bases between. CDR3 size: 13 residues. Per germline, CDR1 SGDLS and CDR2 YYNGEE. The CDR3 sequence is CASSVSPNTEAFF. Here the CDR3 DNA reads TGTGCCAGCAGCGTGAGTCCGAACACTGAAGCTTTCTTT.

This clone occurred many times. The chain uses TRBV6-1 and TRBJ2-6; D gene ambiguous. The CDR3 is 18 amino acids. V was cut by 2 bases and J by 0 bases, with 14 bases left in between. Germline CDR1 and CDR2: MNHNS and SASEGT. The CDR3 spells CASSETRGLNSGANVLTF. For the CDR3, the DNA is TGTGCCAGCAGTGAAACTCGCGGCCTCAACTCTGGGGCCAACGTCCTGACTTTC.

By share, this clone ranks as medium-sized. The J gene is TRBJ1-1, the V gene TRBV20-1; D is undetermined. The CDR3 spans 12 residues. Germline CDR1 and CDR2: DFQATT and SNEGSKA (reference sequence). Trimming shortened V by 6 bases and J by 2 bases, and 10 bases separated the two germline ends. CDR3 loop: CSAIPYNTEAFF. The CDR3, as DNA: TGCAGTGCAATACCTTATAACACTGAAGCTTTCTTT.

This clone was counted at least ten times. The chain uses TRBV7-9 and TRBJ2-5; weak D call: TRBD2 (5 bases). The CDR3 covers 13 residues. Trimming shortened V by 6 bases and J by 7 bases, and 15 bases separated the two germline ends. Germline CDR1 and CDR2: SEHNR and FQNEAQ (reference sequence). The CDR3 DNA sequence: TGTGCCAGCAGTCCGTTGAGCCGGGGGACCCAGTACTTC. Its protein is CASSPLSRGTQYF.

This clone was seen at least ten times. The CDR3 region has the DNA TGTGCCAGCAGCGTAGATCTCCGACAGGGGATAGACAATGAGCAGTTCTTC. It specifies CASSVDLRQGIDNEQFF. The genes are TRBV9 and TRBJ2-1; 8 positions match TRBD1. CDR1 is SGDLS, CDR2 YYNGEE, per germline. The CDR3 is made up of 17 amino acids. Trimming at V came to 0 bases and at J to 5 bases, leaving 10 bases not matched to a gene.

In its sample, this clone was seen many times. V and J are TRBV7-6 and TRBJ2-3, with TRBD1 identical over 7 bases. CDR3 length: 15 amino acids. With V trimmed by 4 bases and J by 0 bases, 4 bases remained unmatched. The germline gives CDR1 SGHVS, CDR2 FNYEAQ. The CDR3 DNA reads TGTGCCAGCAGCTATACAGGGGATAGCACAGATACGCAGTATTTT. Residues: CASSYTGDSTDTQYF.

Judged by abundance, this clone is medium-sized. The chain uses TRBV3-1 and TRBJ2-7; D gene ambiguous. V was clipped by 5 bases and J by 0 bases, with 11 bases between them. CDR1 and CDR2 from the germline V gene are LGHDT and YNNKEL (reference sequence). This CDR3 has 14 amino acids. The CDR3 DNA sequence: TGTGCCAGCAGCGACCGGGCCAGCTCCTACGAGCAGTACTTC. It codes for CASSDRASSYEQYF.

This clone occurred many times. The V call is TRBV20-1, the J call TRBJ2-1; D is uncertain. The CDR3 loop spans 13 amino acids. The V end was cut by 5 bases, the J end by 8 bases, with 16 bases between. Germline lookup yields CDR1 DFQATT and CDR2 SNEGSKA (reference sequence). DNA of the CDR3: TGCAGTGCTCTATTCCCTAGGGCCGATGAGCAGTTCTTC. Translating gives CSALFPRADEQFF.

This clone has ten or more counts. The chain joins TRBV10-3 to TRBJ2-7, with D hard to call. Trimming cost V 2 bases and J 0 bases, with 11 bases left between them. The CDR3 extends over 15 amino acids. Germline CDR1 reads ENHRY; CDR2 reads SYGVKD. CDR3 sequence: CAISELGLSSYEQYF. In DNA form, the CDR3 reads TGTGCCATCAGTGAGCTAGGTCTAAGCTCCTACGAGCAGTACTTC.

This clone occurred many times. The chain has TRBV7-6 and TRBJ1-5, with D perhaps TRBD1 (5 bases). The germline CDR1 and CDR2 sequences are SGHVS and FNYEAQ. This CDR3 contains 15 residues. Trimming pared 2 bases from V and 4 bases from J, leaving 12 bases between. The CDR3: CASSLSMGPNQPQHF. CDR3 coding DNA: TGTGCCAGCAGCTTATCGATGGGACCGAATCAGCCCCAGCATTTT.

This chain links TRBV20-1 with TRBJ2-1; the D call may be TRBD1 or TRBD2 (5 bases each). Germline lookup yields CDR1 DFQATT and CDR2 SNEGSKA (reference sequence). The CDR3 extends over 15 amino acids. The V gene lost 3 bases and the J gene lost 9 bases, with 21 bases spanning the gap. The CDR3 coding sequence is TGCAGTGCTAGTCCCGGTGGGACCGGATTCGGTGAGCAGTTCTTC. Residues: CSASPGGTGFGEQFF.